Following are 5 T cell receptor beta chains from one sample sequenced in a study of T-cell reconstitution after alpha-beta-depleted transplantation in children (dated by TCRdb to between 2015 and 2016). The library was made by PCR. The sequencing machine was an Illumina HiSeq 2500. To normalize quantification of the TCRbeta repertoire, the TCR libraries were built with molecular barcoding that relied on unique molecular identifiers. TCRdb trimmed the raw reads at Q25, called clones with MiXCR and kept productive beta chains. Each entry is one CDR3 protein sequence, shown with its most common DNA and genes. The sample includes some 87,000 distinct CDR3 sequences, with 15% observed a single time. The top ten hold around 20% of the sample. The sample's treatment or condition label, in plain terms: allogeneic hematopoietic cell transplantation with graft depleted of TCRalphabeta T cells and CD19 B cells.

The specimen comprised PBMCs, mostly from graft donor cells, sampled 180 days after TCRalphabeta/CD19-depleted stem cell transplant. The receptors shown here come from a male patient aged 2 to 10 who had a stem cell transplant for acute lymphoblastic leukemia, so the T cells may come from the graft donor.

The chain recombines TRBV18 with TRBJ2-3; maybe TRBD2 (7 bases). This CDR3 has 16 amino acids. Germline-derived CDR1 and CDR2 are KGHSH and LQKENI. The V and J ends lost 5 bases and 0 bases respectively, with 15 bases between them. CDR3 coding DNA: TGTGCCAGCTCATCGCTGGGGGGGCTAAGCACAGATACGCAGTATTTT. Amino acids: CASSSLGGLSTDTQYF. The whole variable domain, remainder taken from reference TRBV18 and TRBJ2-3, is NAGVMQNPRHLVRRRGQEARLRCSPMKGHSHVYWYRQLPEEGLKFMVYLQKENIIDESGMPKERFSAEFPKEGPSILRIQQVVRGDSAAYFCASSSLGGLSTDTQYFGPGTRLTVL.

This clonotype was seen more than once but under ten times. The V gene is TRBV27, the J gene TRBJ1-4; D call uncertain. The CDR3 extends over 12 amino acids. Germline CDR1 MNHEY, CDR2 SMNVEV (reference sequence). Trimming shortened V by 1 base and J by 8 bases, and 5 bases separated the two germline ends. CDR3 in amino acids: CASSLFGEKLFF. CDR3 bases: TGTGCCAGCAGTTTATTCGGGGAAAAACTGTTTTTT. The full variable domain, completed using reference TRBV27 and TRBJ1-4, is EAQVTQNPRYLITVTGKKLTVTCSQNMNHEYMSWYRQDPGLGLRQIYYSMNVEVTDKGDVPEGYKVSRKEKRNFPLILESPSPNQTSLYFCASSLFGEKLFFGSGTQLSVL.

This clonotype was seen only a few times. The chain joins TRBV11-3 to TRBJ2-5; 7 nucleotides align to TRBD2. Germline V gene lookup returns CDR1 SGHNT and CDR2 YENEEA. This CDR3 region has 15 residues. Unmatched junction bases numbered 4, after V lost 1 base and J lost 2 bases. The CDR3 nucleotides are TGTGCCAGCAGCTTAGGCCTAGCGGTGCAAGAGACCCAGTACTTC. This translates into CASSLGLAVQETQYF.

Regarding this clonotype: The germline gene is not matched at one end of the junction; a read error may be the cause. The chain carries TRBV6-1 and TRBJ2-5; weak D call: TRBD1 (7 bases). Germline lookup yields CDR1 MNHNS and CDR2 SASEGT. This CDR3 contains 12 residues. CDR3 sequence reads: CASSETGRTQSF. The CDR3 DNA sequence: TGTGCCAGCAGCGAGACAGGGAGGACCCAGTCCTTC.

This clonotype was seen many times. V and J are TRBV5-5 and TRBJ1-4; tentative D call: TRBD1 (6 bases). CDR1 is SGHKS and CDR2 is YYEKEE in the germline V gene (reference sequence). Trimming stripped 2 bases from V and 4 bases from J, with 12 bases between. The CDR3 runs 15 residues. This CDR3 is CASSFYRALNEKLFF. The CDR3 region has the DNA TGTGCCAGCAGCTTCTACAGGGCGCTTAATGAAAAACTGTTTTTT. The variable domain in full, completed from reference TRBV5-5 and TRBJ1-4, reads DAGVTQSPTHLIKTRGQQVTLRCSPISGHKSVSWYQQVLGQGPQFIFQYYEKEERGRGNFPDRFSARQFPNYSSELNVNALLLGDSALYLCASSFYRALNEKLFFGSGTQLSVL.